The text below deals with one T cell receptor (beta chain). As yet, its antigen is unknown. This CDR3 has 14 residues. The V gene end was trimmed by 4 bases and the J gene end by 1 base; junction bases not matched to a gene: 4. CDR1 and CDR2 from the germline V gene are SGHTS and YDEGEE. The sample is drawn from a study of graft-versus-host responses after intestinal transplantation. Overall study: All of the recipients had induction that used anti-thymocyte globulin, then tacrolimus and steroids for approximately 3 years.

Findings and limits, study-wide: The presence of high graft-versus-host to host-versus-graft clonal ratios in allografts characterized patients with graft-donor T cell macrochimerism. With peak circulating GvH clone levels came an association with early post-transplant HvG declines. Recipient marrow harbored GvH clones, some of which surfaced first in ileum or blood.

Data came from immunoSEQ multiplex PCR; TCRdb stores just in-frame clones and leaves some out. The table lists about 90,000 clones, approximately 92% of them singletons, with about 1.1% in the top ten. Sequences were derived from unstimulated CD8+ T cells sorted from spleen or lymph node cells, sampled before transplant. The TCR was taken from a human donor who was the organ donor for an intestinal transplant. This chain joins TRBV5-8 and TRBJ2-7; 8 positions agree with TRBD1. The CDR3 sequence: CASSGDRTSYEQYF. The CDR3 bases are TGTGCCAGCAGCGGGGACAGGACATCCTACGAGCAGTACTTC.